This T cell receptor beta chain emerged from a study of T cells in Graves' hyperthyroidism and ophthalmopathy. Graves' hyperthyroidism without ophthalmopathy progression within 18 months was termed stable. TCR beta CDR3 sequences were amplified from RNA transcripts. First-round RT-PCR targeting the TCR CDR3 was performed with the HTBI primer set. MiXCR, applied by TCRdb to the multiplex PCR reads, yields one record per CDR3 protein. Of around 300,000 distinct CDR3 sequences in the sample, approximately 14% were seen once. This clonotype showed up just a few times. Germline CDR1 and CDR2: MNHNY and SVGAGI (reference sequence). The CDR3 sequence is 16 residues long. Trimming cost V 2 bases and J 1 base, with 11 bases left between them.

The sequenced sample consisted of blood. The chain couples TRBV6-6 to TRBJ2-2; D unresolved. The receptor was isolated from a woman aged 40 to 50 with Graves' hyperthyroidism. The CDR3 region is CASSYGRWENTGELFF. The CDR3 bases are TGTGCCAGCAGTTACGGGCGTTGGGAGAACACCGGGGAGCTGTTTTTT.